A single sample gave rise to the 5 T cell receptor beta chains below, sequenced in a study of PD-1 blockade in classical Hodgkin lymphoma. Stated time point: cycle 4 day 1 (C4D1), after 6 weeks of nivolumab. All patients experienced relapse after autologous stem cell transplantation, and brentuximab vedotin exposure was variable. The data were produced by immunoSEQ multiplex PCR, yet TCRdb's version contains in-frame clones alone and is incomplete. Of tens of thousands of clones listed, just over 90% are singletons. This specimen was peripheral blood mononuclear cells (PBMCs), taken before the fourth cycle of nivolumab. The source is a human donor with classical Hodgkin lymphoma.

The genes are TRBV7-3 and TRBJ2-1; D is undetermined. Trimming took 0 bases from V and 9 from J, leaving 9 bases between them. Per germline, CDR1 SGHTA and CDR2 FQGTGA. The CDR3 is 13 amino acids. This CDR3 is CASSLTSRLEQFF. In DNA form, the CDR3 reads TGTGCCAGCAGCTTAACCTCCCGTCTTGAGCAGTTCTTC.

This CDR3 reads CASSHYSSNEKLFF. CDR3 in DNA: TGTGCCAGCAGCCACTACAGCAGTAATGAAAAACTGTTTTTT. The chain carries TRBV5-4 and TRBJ1-4; D is undetermined. Germline values: CDR1 SGHNT, CDR2 YYREEE (reference sequence). Trimming left V 4 bases short and J 4 bases short, with 11 bases between. The CDR3 has 14 amino acids.

The DNA of the CDR3 is TGTGCCAGCAGTTCCCTCTCCACATCGGGCACTGAAGCTTTCTTT. It codes for CASSSLSTSGTEAFF. This rearrangement joins TRBV6-6 to TRBJ1-1, with D uncertain. The V gene's germline CDR1 is MNHNY and CDR2 SVGAGI (reference sequence). Trimming cost V 4 bases and J 4 bases, with 16 bases left between them. The CDR3 covers 15 residues.

The CDR3, as DNA: TGTGCCAGCAGCCAACCAGGGGCGTGGGACACTGACACTGAAGCTTTCTTT. It is translated as CASSQPGAWDTDTEAFF. V and J are TRBV5-6 and TRBJ1-1; perhaps TRBD1 as D (6 bases). V was pared by 4 bases and J by 3 bases, with 22 bases between. There are 17 residues in the CDR3. Germline V gives CDR1 SGHDT, CDR2 YYEEEE.

V usage is TRBV13 and J usage is TRBJ1-2; TRBD1 matches at 11 bases. The CDR3 is made up of 17 amino acids. Per germline, CDR1 PRHDT and CDR2 FYEKMQ (reference sequence). J lost 1 base, V lost 5 bases, and 9 bases had no gene match. The CDR3 sequence is CASSPQGQGAHNYGYTF. The CDR3 region has the DNA TGTGCCAGCAGCCCCCAAGGACAGGGGGCCCATAACTATGGCTACACCTTC. Using reference TRBV13 and TRBJ1-2 for the parts outside the CDR3, the full variable domain is AAGVIQSPRHLIKEKRETATLKCYPIPRHDTVYWYQQGPGQDPQFLISFYEKMQSDKGSIPDRFSAQQFSDYHSELNMSSLELGDSALYFCASSPQGQGAHNYGYTFGSGTRLTVV.